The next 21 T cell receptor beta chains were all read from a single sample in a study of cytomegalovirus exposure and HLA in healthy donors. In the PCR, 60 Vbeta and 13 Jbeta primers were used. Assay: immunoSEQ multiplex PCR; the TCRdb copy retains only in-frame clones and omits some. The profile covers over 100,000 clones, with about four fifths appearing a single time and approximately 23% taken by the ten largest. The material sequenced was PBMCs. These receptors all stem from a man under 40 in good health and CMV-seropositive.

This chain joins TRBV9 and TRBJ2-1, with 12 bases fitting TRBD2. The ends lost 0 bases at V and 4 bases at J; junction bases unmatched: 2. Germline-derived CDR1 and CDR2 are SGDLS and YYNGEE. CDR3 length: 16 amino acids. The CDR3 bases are TGTGCCAGCAGCGTAGGACTAGCGGGAGTATACAATGAGCAGTTCTTC. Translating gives CASSVGLAGVYNEQFF.

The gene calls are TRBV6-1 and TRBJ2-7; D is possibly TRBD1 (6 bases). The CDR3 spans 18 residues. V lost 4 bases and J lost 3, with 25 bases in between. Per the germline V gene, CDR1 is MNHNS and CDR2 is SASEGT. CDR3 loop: CASSAFHPPGQIFYEQYF. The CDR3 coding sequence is TGTGCCAGCAGTGCCTTCCATCCACCGGGACAAATTTTCTACGAGCAGTACTTC.

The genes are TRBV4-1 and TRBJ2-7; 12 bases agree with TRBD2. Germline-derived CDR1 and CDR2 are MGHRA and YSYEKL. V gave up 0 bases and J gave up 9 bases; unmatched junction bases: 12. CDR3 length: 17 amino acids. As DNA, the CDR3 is TGCGCCAGCAGCCAAGATGTTGTAAGGACTAGCGGGATCGGGCAGTACGTC. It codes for CASSQDVVRTSGIGQYV.

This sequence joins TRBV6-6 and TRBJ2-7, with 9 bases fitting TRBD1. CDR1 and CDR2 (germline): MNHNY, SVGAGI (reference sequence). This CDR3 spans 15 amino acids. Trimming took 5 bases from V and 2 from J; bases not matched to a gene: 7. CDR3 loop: CASSPLGQGTYEQYF. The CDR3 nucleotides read TGTGCCAGCAGTCCCTTGGGACAGGGTACCTACGAGCAGTACTTC.

DNA of the CDR3: TGCGCCAGCAGCCCCCCGCGGGAGGGGGAGGGCCAAGAGACCCAGTACTTC. Translating gives CASSPPREGEGQETQYF. This rearrangement joins TRBV5-1 to TRBJ2-5; TRBD2 matches at 9 bases. Trimming at V came to 4 bases and at J to 1 base, leaving 11 bases not matched to a gene. Germline CDR1 and CDR2: SGHRS and YFSETQ. The CDR3 is 17 amino acids.

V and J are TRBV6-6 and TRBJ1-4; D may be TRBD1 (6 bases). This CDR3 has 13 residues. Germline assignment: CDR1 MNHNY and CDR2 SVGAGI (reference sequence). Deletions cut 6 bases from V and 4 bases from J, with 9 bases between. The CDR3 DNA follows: TGTGCCAGCAGGGACAGCCTTAATGAAAAACTGTTTTTT. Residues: CASRDSLNEKLFF.

The CDR3 DNA is TGCGCCAGCAGGCCTCATAATCTATACAGGGGGCCGGACTATGGCTACACCTTC. This gives the protein CASRPHNLYRGPDYGYTF. This sequence joins TRBV10-2 and TRBJ1-2, with TRBD1 matching 9 bases. Germline CDR1 reads WSHSY; CDR2 reads SAAADI. CDR3 length: 18 amino acids. The V and J ends lost 6 bases and 3 bases, in that order; junction bases with no gene match: 17.

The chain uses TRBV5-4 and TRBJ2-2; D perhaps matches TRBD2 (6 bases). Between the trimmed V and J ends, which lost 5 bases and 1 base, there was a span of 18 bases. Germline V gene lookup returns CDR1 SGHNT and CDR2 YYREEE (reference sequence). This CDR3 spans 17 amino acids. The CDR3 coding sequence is TGTGCCAGCAGACCCGGGGGAGGCAGGGTGAACACCGGGGAGCTGTTTTTT. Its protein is CASRPGGGRVNTGELFF.

The CDR3 DNA sequence: TGTGCCAGCAGTTTATACGCCGCAGGTAGCAATCAGCCCCAGCATTTT. It specifies CASSLYAAGSNQPQHF. The V and J genes are TRBV28 and TRBJ1-5; no definite D call. Trimming stripped 1 base from V and 0 bases from J, with 10 bases between. CDR3 size: 16 residues. Germline-derived CDR1 and CDR2 are MDHEN and SYDVKM.

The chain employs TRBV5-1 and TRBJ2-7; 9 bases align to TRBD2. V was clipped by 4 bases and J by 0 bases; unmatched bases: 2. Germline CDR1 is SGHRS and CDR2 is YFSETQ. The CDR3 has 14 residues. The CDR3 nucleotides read TGCGCCAGCAGCCTTAGCGGGAGCTCCTACGAGCAGTACGTC. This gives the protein CASSLSGSSYEQYV.

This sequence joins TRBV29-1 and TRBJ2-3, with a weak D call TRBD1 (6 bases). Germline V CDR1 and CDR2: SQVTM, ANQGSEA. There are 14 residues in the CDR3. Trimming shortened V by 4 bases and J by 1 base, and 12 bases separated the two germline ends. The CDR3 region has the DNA TGCAGCGTTGGGGTAGGGGGTCGCACAGATACGCAGTATTTT. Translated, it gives CSVGVGGRTDTQYF.

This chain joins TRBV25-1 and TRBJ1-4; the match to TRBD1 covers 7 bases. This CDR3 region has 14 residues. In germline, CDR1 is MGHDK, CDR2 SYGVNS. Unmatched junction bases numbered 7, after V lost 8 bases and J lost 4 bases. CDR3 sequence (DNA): TGTGCCAGCGGACAACAGGGGAATAATGAAAAACTGTTTTTT. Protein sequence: CASGQQGNNEKLFF.

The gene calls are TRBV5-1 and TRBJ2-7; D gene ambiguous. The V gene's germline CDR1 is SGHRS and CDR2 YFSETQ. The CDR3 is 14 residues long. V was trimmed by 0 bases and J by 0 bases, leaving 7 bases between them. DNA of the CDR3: TGCGCCAGCAGCTTGGGTATCAGCTCCTACGAGCAGTACTTC. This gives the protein CASSLGISSYEQYF. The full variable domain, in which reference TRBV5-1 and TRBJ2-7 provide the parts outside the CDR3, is KAGVTQTPRYLIKTRGQQVTLSCSPISGHRSVSWYQQTPGQGLQFLFEYFSETQRNKGNFPGRFSGRQFSNSRSEMNVSTLELGDSALYLCASSLGISSYEQYFGPGTRLTVT.

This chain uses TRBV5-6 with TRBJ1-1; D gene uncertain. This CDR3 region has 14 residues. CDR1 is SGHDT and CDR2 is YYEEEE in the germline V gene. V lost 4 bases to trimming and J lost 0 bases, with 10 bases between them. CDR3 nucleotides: TGTGCCAGCAGCCGAGTAGAATTGAACACTGAAGCTTTCTTT. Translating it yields CASSRVELNTEAFF.

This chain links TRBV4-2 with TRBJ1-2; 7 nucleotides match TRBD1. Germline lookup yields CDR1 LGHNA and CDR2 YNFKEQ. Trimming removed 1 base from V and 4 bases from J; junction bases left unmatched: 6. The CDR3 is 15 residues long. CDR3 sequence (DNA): TGTGCCAGCAGCCAAGCCGGGACAGCGTCCTATGGCTACACCTTC. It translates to CASSQAGTASYGYTF.

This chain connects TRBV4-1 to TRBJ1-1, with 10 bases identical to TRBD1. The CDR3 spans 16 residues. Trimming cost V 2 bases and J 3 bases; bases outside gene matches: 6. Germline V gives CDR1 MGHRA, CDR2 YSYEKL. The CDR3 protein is CASSQPQGQGYTEAFF. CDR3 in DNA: TGCGCCAGCAGCCAACCCCAGGGACAGGGGTACACTGAAGCTTTCTTT.

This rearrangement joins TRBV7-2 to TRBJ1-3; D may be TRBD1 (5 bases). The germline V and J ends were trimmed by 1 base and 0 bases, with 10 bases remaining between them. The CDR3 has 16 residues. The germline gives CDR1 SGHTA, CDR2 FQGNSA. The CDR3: CASSLVSTDSGNTIYF. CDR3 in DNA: TGTGCCAGCAGCTTAGTATCGACAGACTCTGGAAACACCATATATTTT.

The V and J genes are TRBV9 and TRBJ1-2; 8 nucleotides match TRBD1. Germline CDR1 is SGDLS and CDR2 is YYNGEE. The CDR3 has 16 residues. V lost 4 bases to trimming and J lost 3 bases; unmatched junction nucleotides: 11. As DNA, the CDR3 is TGTGCCAGCAGCATCGGACAGGGAGTAACTGACTATGGCTACACCTTC. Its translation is CASSIGQGVTDYGYTF. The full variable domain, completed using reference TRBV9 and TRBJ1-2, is DSGVTQTPKHLITATGQRVTLRCSPRSGDLSVYWYQQSLDQGLQFLIQYYNGEERAKGNILERFSAQQFPDLHSELNLSSLELGDSALYFCASSIGQGVTDYGYTFGSGTRLTVV.

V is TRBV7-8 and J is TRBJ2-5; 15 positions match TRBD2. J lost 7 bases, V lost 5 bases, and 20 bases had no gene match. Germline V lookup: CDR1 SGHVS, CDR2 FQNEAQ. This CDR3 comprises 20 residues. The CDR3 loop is CASSRRTWTSGRASDGTQYF. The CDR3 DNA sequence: TGTGCCAGCAGCCGACGAACCTGGACTAGCGGGAGGGCCAGTGATGGGACCCAGTACTTC.

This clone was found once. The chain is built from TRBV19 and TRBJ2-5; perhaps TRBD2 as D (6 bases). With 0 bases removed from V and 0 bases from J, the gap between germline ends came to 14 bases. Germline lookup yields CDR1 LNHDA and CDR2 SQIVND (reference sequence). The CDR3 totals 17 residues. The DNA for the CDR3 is TGTGCCAGTAGTATAGAACTACCGGGGGACCACCAAGAGACCCAGTACTTC. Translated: CASSIELPGDHQETQYF.

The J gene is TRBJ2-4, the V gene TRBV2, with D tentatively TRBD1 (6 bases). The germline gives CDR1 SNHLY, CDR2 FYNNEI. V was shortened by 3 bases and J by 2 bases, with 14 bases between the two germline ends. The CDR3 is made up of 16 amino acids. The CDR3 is CASSDAAGVSKNIQYF. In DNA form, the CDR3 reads TGTGCCAGCAGTGACGCGGCAGGGGTTTCCAAAAACATTCAGTACTTC.